This T cell receptor beta chain was obtained from a study of a mutant IDH1 vaccine in newly diagnosed glioma (dated by TCRdb to the early 2020s). With respect to the entire study: Vaccination began 4-6 weeks after radiotherapy alone, or alongside temozolomide cycles in the chemotherapy-containing groups. Of the approximately 33 treated patients, 62.5% were male and roughly 40% were female, and a mean age of roughly 41 years was recorded. Prior to enrollment, standard therapy consisting of radiotherapy alone, temozolomide alone, or radiochemotherapy with temozolomide had been administered to patients, with the combination being received by most patients. The week-35 safety follow-up was designated visit V12, and the week-47 end of study was designated visit V13. Peripheral blood was collected at six visits: V03 (baseline), V05, V07, V10, V12 and V13. Longitudinal TCRB deep sequencing was performed for roughly 27 treated patients wherever samples were available for exploratory analyses.

Overall study outcomes, separate from this receptor: No apparent relationship was observed between pseudoprogression and alterations in the top peripheral T cell clonotypes detected by TCRB sequencing. Selection of PBMC samples for TCRB deep sequencing was based on availability. The authors noted that analyses of patient blood samples could not be reproduced because of sample limitations. Across multiple MHC alleles, vaccine-induced immune responses were seen in roughly 93% of patients.

Reading the label with the study, this specimen's time point is: week 47, end of study. A 20-mer mutant IDH1 peptide at 300 micrograms in Montanide made up each vaccine dose, which was injected subcutaneously together with topical imiquimod. Across visits V03 through V10, patients got a total of eight vaccinations, given in weeks 1, 3, 5, 7, 11, 15, 19 and 23. The donors had newly diagnosed IDH1-mutant astrocytomas of WHO grade 3 or 4 that showed loss of nuclear ATRX. The samples were drawn from NOA16, a multicentre, single-arm, open-label phase I trial in Germany that tested a mutant IDH1 peptide vaccine in humans for the first time. Genomic DNA for TCRB sequencing was extracted from EDTA blood using the DNeasy Blood and Tissue Kit. The method was the immunoSEQ multiplex PCR assay. The hsTCRB Kit was used according to the manufacturer's protocol to amplify rearranged TCR beta chain sequences. An Illumina MiSeq was used to sequence the TCRB libraries. In the original analysis: The proprietary platform of the kit vendor was used for demultiplexing, trimming and gene mapping. Drawn from immuneACCESS, this table holds only the in-frame rearrangements with V and J called that TCRdb kept. Clones are partly lost; checked studies trace under half to an unresolved V gene and leave the rest unexplained. V, J and clone size were drawn from that table, and D and trimming were deduced from the DNA. The sample table holds under 40,000 clones, of which around 82% were seen once. Clones ranked in the top ten supply around 28% of the sample.

Reading the germline V gene (reference sequence) gives CDR1 SGHNT and CDR2 YYREEE. The CDR3 numbers 19 residues from cysteine through phenylalanine. The retained sequence is limited to the CDR3, 57 bases, with the frame set at the first base. V is cut back by 4 bases and J by 5 bases, with 17 bases in the junction unmatched. About this clone: Its recognized antigen is unknown. Per-base quality was not reported, and no clone a single base away is much larger than it.

Sequenced material: PBMCs, taken from a glioma patient whose treatment included an IDH1 peptide vaccine. This clonotype was obtained from a man aged 25-40 years with glioma. The rearrangement joined TRBV5-4 to TRBJ2-7; the junction holds 14 bases that match TRBD2. Here is the DNA: TGTGCCAGCAGCATGGGACTAGCGGGAGATTTGGTAGGGCTCCACGAGCAGTACTTC. This codes for CASSMGLAGDLVGLHEQYF.